These 31 T cell receptor beta chains came from one sample sequenced in a study of identical twins. TCRdb reprocessed the 5' RACE reads via MiXCR and lists one record per CDR3 protein. The table lists a few hundred thousand distinct CDR3 sequences, around 18% of them singletons. Sequenced sample: naive T cells sorted from blood. The receptor set was obtained from a man between 50 and 59 years old in good health.

Comments on this clonotype: One junction end disagrees with the germline gene, perhaps due to a read error. The chain employs TRBV20-1 and TRBJ1-2; unclear D gene. The CDR3 extends over 9 amino acids. From germline, CDR1 is DFQATT and CDR2 SNEGSKA (reference sequence). CDR3 protein: CSSSSTEGF. The CDR3 DNA reads as TGCAGCAGCTCTTCGACCGAGGGCTTC.

This chain connects TRBV21-1 to TRBJ2-7; the table assigns TRBD2, which was not confirmed against the DNA. TRBV21-1 is noted as a pseudogene. The CDR3 contains 15 residues. The CDR3 DNA is TGTGCCAGCAGCAAAGCGCCTAGCGGGAGCCACGAGCAGTACTTC. Translation: CASSKAPSGSHEQYF.

This clonotype was counted a few times. This sequence joins TRBV4-3 and TRBJ2-7; D is possibly TRBD1 or TRBD2 (5 bases each). V lost 1 base and J 2 bases, leaving 18 bases between the germline ends. Germline CDR1 reads LGHNA; CDR2 reads YSLEER. The CDR3 is made up of 17 amino acids. The CDR3 DNA reads as TGCGCCAGCAGCCAAGTGGGAGACACTGAAGGGGCCTACGAGCAGTACTTC. Translation gives CASSQVGDTEGAYEQYF.

V and J are TRBV4-1 and TRBJ1-4; D remains ambiguous. Germline CDR1 reads MGHRA; CDR2 reads YSYEKL. The germline V and J ends were trimmed by 1 base and 0 bases, with 9 bases remaining between them. This CDR3 is 16 amino acids long. CDR3 nucleotide sequence: TGCGCCAGCAGCCAAGCTACGACTGCAACTAATGAAAAACTGTTTTTT. Its protein product is CASSQATTATNEKLFF.

This clonotype was recorded many times. The chain uses TRBV12-3 or TRBV12-4 and TRBJ2-7, with D possibly TRBD2 on 6 matching bases. The CDR3 is made up of 15 amino acids. Trimming cost V 3 bases and J 0 bases, with 12 bases left between them. This CDR3 is CASSFSGEVSYEQYF. The CDR3 DNA reads as TGTGCCAGCAGTTTCTCGGGAGAGGTCTCCTACGAGCAGTACTTC.

This clonotype appeared many times. The rearrangement links TRBV5-1 to TRBJ1-3, with 7 bases lining up with TRBD1. Germline values: CDR1 SGHRS, CDR2 YFSETQ. This CDR3 is built from 15 residues. The J segment lost 6 bases and the V segment lost 0 bases, leaving 6 bases of the junction unmatched. CDR3 nucleotide sequence: TGCGCCAGCAGCTTGGAGGGCAGGGGGATAAACACCATATATTTT. Amino acids: CASSLEGRGINTIYF.

This clonotype was seen many times. The rearrangement links TRBV20-1 to TRBJ2-3; D is unresolved. CDR1 and CDR2 (germline): DFQATT, SNEGSKA (reference sequence). Trimming took off 0 bases at V and 6 bases at J, with 16 bases between the two ends. The CDR3 is made up of 15 amino acids. The CDR3 is CSARDLRQIHDTQYF. CDR3 in DNA: TGCAGTGCTAGAGATCTCCGGCAGATTCATGATACGCAGTATTTT.

This clonotype was seen repeatedly, ten times or more. In DNA, the CDR3 is TGTGCCAGCAGTTACCCCGGACTAGCATACAATGAGCAGTTCTTC. It specifies CASSYPGLAYNEQFF. The chain is built from TRBV6-5 and TRBJ2-1; 8 bases match TRBD2. Germline V gene data show CDR1 as MNHEY and CDR2 as SVGAGI. V was clipped by 2 bases and J by 4 bases; unmatched bases: 4. CDR3 length: 15 amino acids.

Many counts were recorded for this clonotype. The CDR3 region has the DNA TGTGCCAGCAGTCTGGACCGAATCGACGGCTACACCTTC. It yields the protein CASSLDRIDGYTF. The chain employs TRBV6-6 and TRBJ1-2; D remains ambiguous. V was trimmed by 5 bases and J by 8 bases, leaving 15 bases between them. Per the germline V gene, CDR1 is MNHNY and CDR2 is SVGAGI (reference sequence). This CDR3 contains 13 residues.

This clonotype was picked up many times. V gene TRBV4-1 combines with J gene TRBJ1-5; D is perhaps TRBD1 (5 bases). CDR1 is MGHRA and CDR2 is YSYEKL in the germline V gene. The CDR3 contains 13 residues. With 5 bases removed from V and 3 bases from J, the gap between germline ends came to 8 bases. CDR3 protein: CASSWTLNQPQHF. The CDR3 nucleotides read TGCGCCAGCAGCTGGACACTCAATCAGCCCCAGCATTTT.

This clonotype was observed at least ten times. This chain connects TRBV5-1 to TRBJ2-5, with 10 bases identical to TRBD1. V was clipped by 0 bases and J by 4 bases; unmatched bases: 6. The CDR3 loop spans 16 amino acids. Germline CDR1 and CDR2: SGHRS and YFSETQ. The CDR3 is CASSLGTGGTPETQYF. Here the CDR3 DNA reads TGCGCCAGCAGCTTGGGGACAGGGGGAACCCCAGAGACCCAGTACTTC.

The chain uses TRBV4-1 and TRBJ2-7, with no clear D. CDR1 and CDR2 from the germline V gene are MGHRA and YSYEKL. This CDR3 spans 13 amino acids. V lost 5 bases and J lost 5, with 13 bases in between. The CDR3: CASSNRAGDEQYF. DNA for the CDR3: TGCGCCAGCAGCAACCGGGCTGGGGACGAGCAGTACTTC.

V gene TRBV6-1 combines with J gene TRBJ2-6, with D uncertain. V lost 2 bases to trimming and J lost 0 bases, with 8 bases between them. The CDR3 spans 16 residues. Per germline, CDR1 MNHNS and CDR2 SASEGT. CDR3 sequence reads: CASSEWWDSGANVLTF. The CDR3 DNA follows: TGTGCCAGCAGTGAATGGTGGGACTCTGGGGCCAACGTCCTGACTTTC.

The chain is built from TRBV28 and TRBJ2-7, with 10 bases lining up with TRBD1. Germline V gene lookup returns CDR1 MDHEN and CDR2 SYDVKM. The CDR3 contains 22 residues. The V segment lost 3 bases and the J segment 3 bases; nucleotides outside the gene matches: 26. CDR3 sequence (DNA): TGTGCCAGCAGTTTGGTCGTTGGTGCGGACCGGGACAGGGGAAGAGGTTACTACGAGCAGTACTTC. Encoded protein: CASSLVVGADRDRGRGYYEQYF.

This clonotype was seen only a few times. This chain uses TRBV7-2 with TRBJ2-5; no definite D call. Trimming left V 3 bases short and J 4 bases short, with 9 bases between. This CDR3 is built from 13 residues. In germline, CDR1 is SGHTA, CDR2 FQGNSA. The CDR3 is CASSLAAPETQYF. The CDR3 bases are TGTGCCAGCAGCTTGGCTGCCCCAGAGACCCAGTACTTC.

The sample holds a few counts of this clonotype. V gene TRBV29-1 combines with J gene TRBJ1-1; D perhaps matches TRBD1 (5 bases). Between the trimmed V and J ends, which lost 5 bases and 4 bases, there was a span of 23 bases. CDR3 length equals 16 residues. CDR1 SQVTM and CDR2 ANQGSEA come from the germline V gene. The CDR3, as DNA: TGCAGCGTTCTGCCGTTTCCTGGGGGGAGTGCCACTGAAGCTTTCTTT. Amino acid sequence: CSVLPFPGGSATEAFF.

The chain uses TRBV27 and TRBJ2-2; perhaps D is TRBD1 or TRBD2 (6 bases each). CDR3 length equals 14 residues. CDR1 MNHEY and CDR2 SMNVEV come from the germline V gene (reference sequence). With 5 bases removed from V and 6 bases from J, the gap between germline ends came to 13 bases. The CDR3 sequence: CASSGGTRPGELFF. As DNA, the CDR3 is TGTGCCAGCAGTGGGGGGACAAGACCCGGGGAGCTGTTTTTT.

The chain links TRBV7-9 to TRBJ1-5; D might be TRBD1 (6 bases). The CDR3 is made up of 16 amino acids. Per the germline V gene, CDR1 is SEHNR and CDR2 is FQNEAQ (reference sequence). Trimming shortened V by 1 base and J by 0 bases, and 10 bases separated the two germline ends. The CDR3 DNA is TGTGCCAGCAGCTTAGGGACAGATGATAGCAATCAGCCCCAGCATTTT. Translation gives CASSLGTDDSNQPQHF.

Worth noting for this clonotype: This may arise from a read error, as a much more abundant clone is one base away. The V call is TRBV7-6, the J call TRBJ2-3; D gene uncertain. The CDR3 is made up of 12 amino acids. Germline V lookup: CDR1 SGHVS, CDR2 FNYEAQ. Trimming left V 3 bases short and J 8 bases short, with 9 bases between. The CDR3 nucleotides read TGTGCCAGCAGCTTGTTGCGTGCTACGCAGTATTTT. The encoded protein is CASSLLRATQYF. Variable domain in full (rest from reference TRBV7-6 and TRBJ2-3): GAGVSQSPRYKVTKRGQDVALRCDPISGHVSLYWYRQALGQGPEFLTYFNYEAQQDKSGLPNDRFSAERPEGSISTLTIQRTEQRDSAMYRCASSLLRATQYFGPGTRLTVL.

V is TRBV6-5 and J is TRBJ2-2; D could derive from TRBD1 or TRBD2 (6 bases each). V lost 0 bases, J lost 3 bases, and 17 bases lay in between. CDR1 is MNHEY and CDR2 is SVGAGI in the germline V gene. The CDR3 is 18 amino acids. The CDR3 region has the DNA TGTGCCAGCAGTTACTCGAGACGGGGGCAGGGCGACACCGGGGAGCTGTTTTTT. Its translation is CASSYSRRGQGDTGELFF.

This clonotype came up many times. This rearrangement joins TRBV10-3 to TRBJ2-3; 12 bases are a match to TRBD2. Germline-derived CDR1 and CDR2 are ENHRY and SYGVKD. CDR3 length: 15 amino acids. The V and J ends lost 6 bases and 5 bases, in that order; junction bases with no gene match: 6. The chain's CDR3 is CAIRELAGGKDTQYF. The CDR3 DNA is TGTGCCATCAGGGAACTAGCGGGAGGAAAAGATACGCAGTATTTT.

This clonotype was observed many times. The chain recombines TRBV7-3 with TRBJ2-7; the D is unclear. This CDR3 has 13 residues. Trimming took 0 bases from V and 6 from J, leaving 9 bases between them. CDR1 and CDR2 from the germline V gene are SGHTA and FQGTGA. CDR3 residues: CASSLTSQTEQYF. The CDR3 DNA sequence: TGTGCCAGCAGCTTAACCTCTCAAACCGAGCAGTACTTC. Complete variable domain (other parts from reference TRBV7-3 and TRBJ2-7): GAGVSQTPSNKVTEKGKYVELRCDPISGHTALYWYRQSLGQGPEFLIYFQGTGAADDSGLPNDRFFAVRPEGSVSTLKIQRTERGDSAVYLCASSLTSQTEQYFGPGTRLTVT.

This clonotype was seen ten or more times. This chain links TRBV11-1 with TRBJ2-3; 11 bases are a match to TRBD1. V trimming: 5 bases; J trimming: 2 bases; junction bases outside the gene matches: 18. Germline V CDR1 and CDR2: SGHAT, FQDESV (reference sequence). This CDR3 has 20 residues. The CDR3 spells CASSVGTGTGGTRTTDTQYF. The CDR3 DNA follows: TGTGCCAGCAGCGTCGGAACCGGGACAGGGGGGACTAGGACCACAGATACGCAGTATTTT.

This clonotype was found once. The chain combines TRBV28 with TRBJ2-3; 13 bases are shared with TRBD2. V shed 1 base, J shed 2 bases, and the junction held 3 bases outside the gene matches. CDR3 length equals 17 residues. Germline lookup yields CDR1 MDHEN and CDR2 SYDVKM. This chain's CDR3 is CASSLSTSGRVTDTQYF. CDR3 sequence (DNA): TGTGCCAGCAGTTTATCTACTAGCGGGAGGGTCACAGATACGCAGTATTTT.

This clonotype was seen at least ten times. The V and J genes are TRBV9 and TRBJ2-1; D is unclear. The ends were cut back, 3 bases at V and 0 bases at J, with 7 bases in the middle. This CDR3 region has 14 residues. Germline loops: CDR1 SGDLS, CDR2 YYNGEE. The CDR3 region has the DNA TGTGCCAGCAGCGACTATAACTCCTACAATGAGCAGTTCTTC. This encodes CASSDYNSYNEQFF.

The V and J genes are TRBV14 and TRBJ2-1, with D tentatively TRBD2 (6 bases). V was clipped by 1 base and J by 4 bases, with 17 bases between them. The CDR3 length is 17 residues. Germline CDR1 SGHDN, CDR2 FVKESK. Here the CDR3 reads CASSQGGGHKIYNEQFF. For the CDR3, the DNA is TGTGCCAGCAGCCAAGGGGGAGGCCATAAAATTTACAATGAGCAGTTCTTC. Using reference TRBV14 and TRBJ2-1 for the parts outside the CDR3, the full variable domain is EAGVTQFPSHSVIEKGQTVTLRCDPISGHDNLYWYRRVMGKEIKFLLHFVKESKQDESGMPNNRFLAERTGGTYSTLKVQPAELEDSGVYFCASSQGGGHKIYNEQFFGPGTRLTVL.

This clonotype was found a few times. This chain's CDR3 is CSVPNRTSGVDEQFF. In DNA form, the CDR3 reads TGCAGCGTCCCCAACCGGACTAGCGGGGTCGATGAGCAGTTCTTC. This rearrangement joins TRBV29-1 to TRBJ2-1; 12 bases map to TRBD2. The trim removed 6 bases at V and 8 bases at J, leaving 11 bases unmatched. The germline V gene encodes CDR1 SQVTM and CDR2 ANQGSEA. The CDR3 has 15 amino acids.

This clonotype was counted many times. The V call is TRBV27, the J call TRBJ2-7; D gene ambiguous. The CDR3 spans 14 residues. Germline CDR1 reads MNHEY; CDR2 reads SMNVEV (reference sequence). The ends were cut back, 0 bases at V and 2 bases at J, with 8 bases in the middle. This CDR3 reads CASSLSGVTYEQYF. The CDR3 nucleotides read TGTGCCAGCAGTTTATCCGGCGTTACCTACGAGCAGTACTTC.

The CDR3 DNA reads TGTGCCAGCAGCTTAGTCGTCGCGGGGGCCTACAATGAGCAGTTCTTC. Encoded protein: CASSLVVAGAYNEQFF. The V and J genes are TRBV11-2 and TRBJ2-1, with 7 bases that match TRBD2. From germline, CDR1 is SGHAT and CDR2 FQNNGV. There are 16 residues in the CDR3. The J segment lost 2 bases and the V segment lost 1 base, leaving 5 bases of the junction unmatched.

The chain joins TRBV20-1 to TRBJ2-1; weak D call: TRBD2 (6 bases). The V gene lost 3 bases and the J gene lost 8 bases, with 11 bases spanning the gap. The CDR3 totals 12 residues. The germline CDR1 and CDR2 sequences are DFQATT and SNEGSKA (reference sequence). CDR3 region: CSASQPGDEQFF. In DNA form, the CDR3 reads TGCAGTGCTAGCCAGCCGGGGGATGAGCAGTTCTTC.

This chain links TRBV19 with TRBJ2-3, with D uncertain. The CDR3 has 16 residues. Trimming cost V 1 base and J 0 bases, with 11 bases left between them. The V gene's germline CDR1 is LNHDA and CDR2 SQIVND (reference sequence). The CDR3 protein is CASSIGVTISTDTQYF. The CDR3 bases are TGTGCCAGTAGTATAGGCGTTACTATTAGCACAGATACGCAGTATTTT.